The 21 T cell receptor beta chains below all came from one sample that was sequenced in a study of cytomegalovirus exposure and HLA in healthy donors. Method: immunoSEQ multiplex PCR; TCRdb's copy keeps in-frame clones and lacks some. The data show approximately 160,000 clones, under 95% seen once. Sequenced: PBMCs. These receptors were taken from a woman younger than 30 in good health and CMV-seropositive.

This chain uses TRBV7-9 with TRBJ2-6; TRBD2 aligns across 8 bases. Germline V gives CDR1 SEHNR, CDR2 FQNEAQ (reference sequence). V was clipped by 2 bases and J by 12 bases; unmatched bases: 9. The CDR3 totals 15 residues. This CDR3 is CASSLTAGGKAVLTF. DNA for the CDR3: TGTGCCAGCAGCTTAACGGCGGGAGGTAAAGCCGTCCTGACTTTC.

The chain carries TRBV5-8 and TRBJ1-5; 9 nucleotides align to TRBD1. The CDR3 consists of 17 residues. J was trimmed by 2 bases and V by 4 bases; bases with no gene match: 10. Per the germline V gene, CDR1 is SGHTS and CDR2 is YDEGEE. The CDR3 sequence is CASSPLGDRVGNQPQHF. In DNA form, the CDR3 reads TGTGCCAGCAGCCCACTGGGGGACAGGGTCGGCAATCAGCCCCAGCATTTT.

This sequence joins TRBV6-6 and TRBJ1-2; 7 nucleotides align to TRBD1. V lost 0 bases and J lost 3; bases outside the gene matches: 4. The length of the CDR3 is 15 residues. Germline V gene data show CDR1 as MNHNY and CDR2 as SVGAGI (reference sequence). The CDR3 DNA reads TGTGCCAGCAGTTACTCCGGGACAGTATACTATGGCTACACCTTC. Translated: CASSYSGTVYYGYTF.

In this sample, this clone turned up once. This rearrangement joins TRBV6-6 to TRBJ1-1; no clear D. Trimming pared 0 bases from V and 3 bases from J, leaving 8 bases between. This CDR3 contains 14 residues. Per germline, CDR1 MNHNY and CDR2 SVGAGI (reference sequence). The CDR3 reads CASSYSTEDTEAFF. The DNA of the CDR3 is TGTGCCAGCAGTTACTCAACCGAGGACACTGAAGCTTTCTTT.

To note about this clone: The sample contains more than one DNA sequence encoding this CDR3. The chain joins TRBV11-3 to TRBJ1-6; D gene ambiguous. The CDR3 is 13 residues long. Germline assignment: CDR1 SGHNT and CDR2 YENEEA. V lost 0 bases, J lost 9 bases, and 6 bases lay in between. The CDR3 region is CASSLDPVSPLHF. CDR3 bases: TGTGCCAGCAGCTTAGATCCCGTTTCACCCCTCCACTTT.

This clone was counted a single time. The CDR3 nucleotides are TGTGCCAGCAGCCCTTTAGCGGGAGCCCCCACAGATACGCAGTATTTT. Its translation is CASSPLAGAPTDTQYF. V and J are TRBV7-2 and TRBJ2-3; 9 bases agree with TRBD2. This CDR3 comprises 16 residues. Germline CDR1 SGHTA, CDR2 FQGNSA. The ends lost 5 bases at V and 2 bases at J; junction bases unmatched: 8.

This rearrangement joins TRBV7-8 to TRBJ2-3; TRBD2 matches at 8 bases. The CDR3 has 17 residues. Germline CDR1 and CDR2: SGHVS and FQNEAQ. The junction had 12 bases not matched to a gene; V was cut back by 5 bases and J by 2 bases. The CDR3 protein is CASSLYDLAGNTDTQYF. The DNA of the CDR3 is TGTGCCAGCAGCCTTTACGATCTAGCGGGTAACACAGATACGCAGTATTTT.

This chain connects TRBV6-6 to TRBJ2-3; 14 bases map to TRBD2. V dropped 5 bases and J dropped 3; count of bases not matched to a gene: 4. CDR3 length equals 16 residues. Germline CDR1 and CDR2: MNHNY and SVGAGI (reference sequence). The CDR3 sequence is CASSQGLAGATDTQYF. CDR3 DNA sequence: TGTGCCAGCAGTCAGGGACTAGCGGGAGCAACAGATACGCAGTATTTT.

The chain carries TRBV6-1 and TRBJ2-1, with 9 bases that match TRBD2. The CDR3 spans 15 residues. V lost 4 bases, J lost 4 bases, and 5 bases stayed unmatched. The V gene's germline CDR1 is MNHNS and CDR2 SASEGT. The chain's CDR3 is CASSGSSGAYNEQFF. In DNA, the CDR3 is TGTGCCAGCAGTGGCTCTAGCGGGGCATACAATGAGCAGTTCTTC.

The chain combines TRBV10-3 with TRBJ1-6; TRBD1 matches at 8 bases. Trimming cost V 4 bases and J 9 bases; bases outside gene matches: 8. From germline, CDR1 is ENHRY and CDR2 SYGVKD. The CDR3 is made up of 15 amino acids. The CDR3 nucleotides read TGTGCCATCAGTGGTACCGGGACAGGAGTTTCACCCCTCCACTTT. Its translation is CAISGTGTGVSPLHF.

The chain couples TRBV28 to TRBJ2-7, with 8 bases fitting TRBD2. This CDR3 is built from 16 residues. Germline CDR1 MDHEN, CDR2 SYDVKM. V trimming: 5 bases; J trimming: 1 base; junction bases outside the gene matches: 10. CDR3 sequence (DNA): TGTGCCAGCAGTCTACGGACTAGCCCTCTATCCTACGAGCAGTACTTC. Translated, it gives CASSLRTSPLSYEQYF.

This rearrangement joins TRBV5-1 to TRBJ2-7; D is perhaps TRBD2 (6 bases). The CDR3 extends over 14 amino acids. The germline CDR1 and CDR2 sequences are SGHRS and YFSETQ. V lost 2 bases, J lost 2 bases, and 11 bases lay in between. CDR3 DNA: TGCGCCAGCAGCTTTGTGCGGGGCACCTACGAGCAGTACTTC. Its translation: CASSFVRGTYEQYF.

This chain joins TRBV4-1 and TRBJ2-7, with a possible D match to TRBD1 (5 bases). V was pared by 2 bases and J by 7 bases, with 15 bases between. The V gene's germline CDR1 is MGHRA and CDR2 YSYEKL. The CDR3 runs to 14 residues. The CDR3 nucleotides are TGCGCCAGCAGCCAACAGGGCTTTGCTGGAGAGCAGTACTTC. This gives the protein CASSQQGFAGEQYF.

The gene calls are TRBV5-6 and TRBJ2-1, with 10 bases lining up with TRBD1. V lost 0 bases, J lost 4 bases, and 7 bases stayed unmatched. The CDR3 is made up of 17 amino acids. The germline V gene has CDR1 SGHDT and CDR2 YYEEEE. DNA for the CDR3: TGTGCCAGCAGCTTGGCCGGGGGGACAGGGGAGTACAATGAGCAGTTCTTC. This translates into CASSLAGGTGEYNEQFF.

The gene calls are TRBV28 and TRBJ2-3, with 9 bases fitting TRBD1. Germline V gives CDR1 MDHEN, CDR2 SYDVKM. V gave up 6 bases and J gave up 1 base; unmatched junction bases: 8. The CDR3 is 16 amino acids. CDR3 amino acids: CASSWGQGFGTDTQYF. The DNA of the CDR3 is TGTGCCAGCAGCTGGGGACAGGGTTTTGGCACAGATACGCAGTATTTT.

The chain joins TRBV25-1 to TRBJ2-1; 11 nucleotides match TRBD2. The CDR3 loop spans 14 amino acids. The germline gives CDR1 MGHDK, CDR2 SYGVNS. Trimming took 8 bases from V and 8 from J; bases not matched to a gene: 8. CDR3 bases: TGTGCCAGCGCCGGGACTAGCGGTTTAGATGAGCAGTTCTTC. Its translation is CASAGTSGLDEQFF.

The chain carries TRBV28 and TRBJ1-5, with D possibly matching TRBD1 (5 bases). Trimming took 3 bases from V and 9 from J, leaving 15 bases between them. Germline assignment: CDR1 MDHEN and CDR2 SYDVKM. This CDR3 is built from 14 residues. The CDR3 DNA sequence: TGTGCCAGCAGTTTCAGGGTGGAGATAAGGCCCCAGCATTTT. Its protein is CASSFRVEIRPQHF.

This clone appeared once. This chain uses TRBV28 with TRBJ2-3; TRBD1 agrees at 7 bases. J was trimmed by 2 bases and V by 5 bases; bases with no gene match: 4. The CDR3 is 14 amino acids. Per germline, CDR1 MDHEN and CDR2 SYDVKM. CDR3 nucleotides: TGTGCCAGCAGTCGGGACAGAGTCACAGATACGCAGTATTTT. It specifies CASSRDRVTDTQYF.

The CDR3 loop is CASSSTSDRDYYGYTF. CDR3 coding DNA: TGTGCCAGCAGCTCGACATCGGACAGGGACTATTATGGCTACACCTTC. The chain uses TRBV7-2 and TRBJ1-2; 8 nucleotides match TRBD1. This CDR3 is built from 16 residues. From germline, CDR1 is SGHTA and CDR2 FQGNSA. After removal of 4 bases from V and 5 bases from J, the junction contained 12 bases not matched to a gene.

The CDR3: CASSQAPGTSGRGLYEQYF. The DNA for the CDR3 is TGCGCCAGCAGCCAAGCTCCCGGGACTAGCGGGAGGGGGCTCTACGAGCAGTACTTC. This sequence joins TRBV4-3 and TRBJ2-7, with 16 bases aligning to TRBD2. Germline V gives CDR1 LGHNA, CDR2 YSLEER. The V and J ends lost 1 base and 3 bases, in that order; junction bases with no gene match: 9. The CDR3 contains 19 residues.

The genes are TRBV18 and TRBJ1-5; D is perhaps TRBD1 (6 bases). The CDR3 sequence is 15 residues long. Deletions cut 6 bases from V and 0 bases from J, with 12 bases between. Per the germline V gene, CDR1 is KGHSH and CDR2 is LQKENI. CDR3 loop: CASSHGQNSNQPQHF. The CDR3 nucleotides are TGTGCCAGCTCCCACGGACAGAATAGCAATCAGCCCCAGCATTTT.